The 26 T cell receptor beta chains listed next were all sequenced from one sample in a study of T cell repertoires in cytomegalovirus infection. TCRdb independently ran MiXCR on the reads; one entry per CDR3 protein. Found here are hundreds of thousands of distinct CDR3 sequences, around 10% of them singletons; the top ten hold roughly 10%. What was sequenced was PBMCs. All receptors come from a human donor in good health (CMV status not recorded). Some clones in this sample may be carry-over from other donors' samples.

This clonotype showed up just a few times. The chain recombines TRBV18 with TRBJ2-2; D call uncertain. The V and J ends lost 2 bases and 7 bases respectively, with 14 bases between them. Germline V gene sequence: CDR1 KGHSH, CDR2 LQKENI. This CDR3 contains 15 residues. The CDR3 is CASSPREPVDGELFF. The CDR3 DNA follows: TGTGCCAGCTCACCAAGAGAACCCGTTGACGGGGAGCTGTTTTTT.

The chain carries TRBV18 and TRBJ1-1, with TRBD1 identical over 9 bases. J lost 4 bases, V lost 5 bases, and 8 bases had no gene match. This CDR3 comprises 15 residues. CDR1 is KGHSH and CDR2 is LQKENI in the germline V gene. The chain's CDR3 is CASSTEQGAGTEAFF. Here the CDR3 DNA reads TGTGCCAGCTCAACAGAACAGGGGGCCGGCACTGAAGCTTTCTTT.

This clonotype showed up many times. The rearrangement joins TRBV11-2 to TRBJ1-4; D possibly corresponds to TRBD1 (6 bases). Trimming took 5 bases from V and 7 from J, leaving 14 bases between them. There are 14 residues in the CDR3. Germline V CDR1 and CDR2: SGHAT, FQNNGV. The CDR3 protein is CASSRQGQSEKLFF. Written as DNA, the CDR3 is TGTGCCAGCAGCCGGCAGGGGCAGAGTGAAAAACTGTTTTTT.

The chain couples TRBV12-3 or TRBV12-4 to TRBJ1-6; D gene unclear. Trimming shortened V by 2 bases and J by 8 bases, and 7 bases separated the two germline ends. The CDR3 extends over 13 amino acids. CDR3 nucleotides: TGTGCCAGCAGTTTAAACGGGGATTCACCCCTCCACTTT. This sequence encodes CASSLNGDSPLHF.

The rearrangement links TRBV20-1 to TRBJ1-5; 9 bases are shared with TRBD1. V was clipped by 5 bases and J by 6 bases; unmatched bases: 5. Germline V gives CDR1 DFQATT, CDR2 SNEGSKA (reference sequence). This CDR3 spans 13 amino acids. CDR3 sequence: CSARTGVGQPQHF. In DNA form, the CDR3 reads TGCAGTGCTCGGACAGGGGTCGGTCAGCCCCAGCATTTT.

In this sample, this clonotype turned up many times. The CDR3, as DNA: TGTGCCAGCAGTTTGTTGCGGGAGCCAGATACGCAGTATTTT. This gives the protein CASSLLREPDTQYF. This chain links TRBV28 with TRBJ2-3; TRBD2 matches 7 bases. Germline CDR1 MDHEN, CDR2 SYDVKM. This CDR3 has 14 residues. V gave up 3 bases and J gave up 4 bases; unmatched junction bases: 4.

This clonotype was counted a few times. The CDR3 reads CASAFGGASETQYF. The DNA of the CDR3 is TGTGCCAGTGCCTTCGGGGGGGCCTCGGAGACCCAGTACTTC. The chain links TRBV27 to TRBJ2-5, with 8 bases matching TRBD2. Germline-derived CDR1 and CDR2 are MNHEY and SMNVEV (reference sequence). This CDR3 spans 14 amino acids. V lost 9 bases to trimming and J lost 5 bases; unmatched junction nucleotides: 11.

There are many counts of this clonotype. The chain has TRBV7-4 and TRBJ1-5, with D hard to call. This CDR3 comprises 15 residues. Germline V gene data show CDR1 as SGHVT and CDR2 as SQSDAQ. Trimming took off 2 bases at V and 1 base at J, with 9 bases between the two ends. The CDR3 coding sequence is TGTGCCAGCAGCTTAAAGACGGGGAGCAATCAGCCCCAGCATTTT. This gives the protein CASSLKTGSNQPQHF.

Only a few counts were recorded for this clonotype. The chain recombines TRBV3-1 with TRBJ1-3; unclear D gene. Germline V gene lookup returns CDR1 LGHDT and CDR2 YNNKEL (reference sequence). The CDR3 has 15 residues. V was shortened by 1 base and J by 4 bases, with 11 bases between the two germline ends. CDR3 DNA sequence: TGTGCCAGCAGCCAAGGGATCCAAGGCGGAAACACCATATATTTT. This encodes CASSQGIQGGNTIYF.

This clonotype was seen a handful of times. The V and J genes are TRBV18 and TRBJ1-2; D is undetermined. With 3 bases removed from V and 8 bases from J, the gap between germline ends came to 25 bases. Germline assignment: CDR1 KGHSH and CDR2 LQKENI. CDR3 length equals 17 residues. The CDR3 nucleotides are TGTGCCAGCTCACCCCTCGGGGATCGGTACGAGTTAGCCGGCTACACCTTC. Protein: CASSPLGDRYELAGYTF.

This clonotype was detected only a few times. The genes are TRBV20-1 and TRBJ2-1; 9 bases match TRBD2. The germline V gene has CDR1 DFQATT and CDR2 SNEGSKA (reference sequence). The length of the CDR3 is 15 residues. The J segment lost 8 bases and the V segment lost 3 bases, leaving 11 bases of the junction unmatched. CDR3 bases: TGCAGTGCTAGTGCGGCGGGAGGGTTGTTGGATGAGCAGTTCTTC. Translation: CSASAAGGLLDEQFF.

This clonotype was seen a handful of times. This chain connects TRBV20-1 to TRBJ2-7; D is ambiguous. The CDR3 is 12 residues long. Trimming cost V 2 bases and J 4 bases, with 9 bases left between them. The germline V gene has CDR1 DFQATT and CDR2 SNEGSKA (reference sequence). CDR3 residues: CSARSSSYEQYF. CDR3 DNA: TGCAGTGCTAGATCCTCATCTTACGAGCAGTACTTC.

This clonotype was found many times. This chain uses TRBV28 with TRBJ2-1; no firm D call. Between the trimmed V and J ends, which lost 6 bases and 7 bases, there was a span of 7 bases. Germline V CDR1 and CDR2: MDHEN, SYDVKM. CDR3 length equals 11 residues. Written as DNA, the CDR3 is TGTGCCAGCAGCCGCCCAAATGAGCAGTTCTTC. Its translation is CASSRPNEQFF. Full variable domain (remainder filled in from reference TRBV28 and TRBJ2-1): DVKVTQSSRYLVKRTGEKVFLECVQDMDHENMFWYRQDPGLGLRLIYFSYDVKMKEKGDIPEGYSVSREKKERFSLILESASTNQTSMYLCASSRPNEQFFGPGTRLTVL.

Ten or more counts support this clonotype. The chain has TRBV6-2 or TRBV6-3 and TRBJ2-4; 8 bases match TRBD1. Germline V gene data show CDR1 as MNHEY and CDR2 as SVGEGT. The CDR3 length is 14 residues. V dropped 7 bases and J dropped 1; count of bases not matched to a gene: 3. In nucleotides, the CDR3 is TGTGCCAGCATCGGACAGGGTGCCAAAAACATTCAGTACTTC. This translates into CASIGQGAKNIQYF.

This clonotype was seen only once. This sequence may be a read error, since a much larger clone differs from it by one base. The J gene is TRBJ2-1, the V gene TRBV19; D may be TRBD2 (6 bases). The CDR3 is 14 residues long. Deletions cut 5 bases from V and 9 bases from J, with 17 bases between. Per germline, CDR1 LNHDA and CDR2 SQIVND (reference sequence). The CDR3 sequence is CASSAGRPITEQFF. CDR3 in DNA: TGTGCCAGTAGTGCGGGACGGCCCATTACTGAGCAGTTCTTC.

This clonotype was detected only a few times. J is TRBJ1-5 and V is TRBV20-1; D remains unclear. The CDR3 contains 15 residues. Germline V gives CDR1 DFQATT, CDR2 SNEGSKA (reference sequence). Trimming removed 1 base from V and 0 bases from J, with 10 bases in between. CDR3 loop: CSARGDGYSNQPQHF. DNA for the CDR3: TGCAGTGCTAGAGGCGACGGTTATAGCAATCAGCCCCAGCATTTT.

The sample holds many counts of this clonotype. V and J are TRBV6-1 and TRBJ2-7; the D is unclear. V was pared by 6 bases and J by 5 bases, with 8 bases between. The CDR3 covers 11 residues. Germline V CDR1 and CDR2: MNHNS, SASEGT. This CDR3 reads CASRTSNEQYF. The CDR3 bases are TGTGCCAGCAGGACTTCCAACGAGCAGTACTTC.

This clonotype has a count of ten or more. CDR3 sequence reads: CASSEQKGYYEQYF. CDR3 DNA sequence: TGTGCCAGCAGTGAGCAGAAAGGGTACTACGAGCAGTACTTC. The gene calls are TRBV2 and TRBJ2-7; D call uncertain. Germline V gives CDR1 SNHLY, CDR2 FYNNEI. The CDR3 has 14 amino acids. The germline V and J ends were trimmed by 3 bases and 3 bases, with 12 bases remaining between them.

At least ten counts were recorded for this clonotype. The CDR3 nucleotides read TGTGCCAGCTGTGGGGGGCGGGACACCGGGGAGCTGTTTTTT. Its protein product is CASCGGRDTGELFF. V is TRBV28 and J is TRBJ2-2, with D perhaps given as TRBD1 or TRBD2 (6 bases each). The CDR3 has 14 amino acids. The germline CDR1 and CDR2 sequences are MDHEN and SYDVKM. V gave up 8 bases and J gave up 3 bases, with 13 bases separating them.

The chain couples TRBV12-3 or TRBV12-4 to TRBJ1-1; D not certain. CDR3 length: 12 residues. Trimming cost V 7 bases and J 1 base, with 7 bases left between them. The CDR3 loop is CASTNGNTEAFF. DNA of the CDR3: TGTGCCAGCACCAACGGGAACACTGAAGCTTTCTTT.

This clonotype was found a few times. The chain recombines TRBV23-1 with TRBJ1-1; TRBD1 might be the D (5 bases). TRBV23-1 is given ORF status, its function remaining uncertain. V was shortened by 2 bases and J by 7 bases, with 14 bases between the two germline ends. CDR3 size: 14 residues. CDR3: CASSQRLGEVEAFF. CDR3 nucleotide sequence: TGCGCCAGCAGTCAACGATTGGGGGAGGTTGAAGCTTTCTTT.

A note on this clonotype: This may arise from a read error, as a much more abundant clone is one base away. The chain is built from TRBV7-9 and TRBJ2-7, with D unclear. The CDR3 is made up of 13 amino acids. CDR1 is SEHNR and CDR2 is FQNEAQ in the germline V gene (reference sequence). With 4 bases removed from V and 3 bases from J, the gap between germline ends came to 10 bases. The CDR3: CASSSAAVYEQYF. The CDR3 region has the DNA TGTGCCAGCAGCTCGGCAGCAGTCTACGAGCAGTACTTC. The variable domain in full, with the rest retrieved from reference TRBV7-9 and TRBJ2-7, is DTGVSQNPRHKITKRGQNVTFRCDPISEHNRLYWYRQTLGQGPEFLTYFQNEAQLEKSRLLSDRFSAERPKGSFSTLEIQRTEQGDSAMYLCASSSAAVYEQYFGPGTRLTVT.

In this sample, this clonotype turned up many times. V is TRBV19 and J is TRBJ2-4, with 10 bases aligning to TRBD2. With 7 bases clipped from V and 2 bases from J, the junction kept 14 bases outside the gene matches. The CDR3 covers 18 residues. CDR1 LNHDA and CDR2 SQIVND come from the germline V gene (reference sequence). In DNA, the CDR3 is TGTGCCAGTACCCCCCCTCCGGGACTAGCGATAACCAAAAACATTCAGTACTTC. It codes for CASTPPPGLAITKNIQYF.

This clonotype was counted at least ten times. The V and J genes are TRBV4-2 and TRBJ2-3, with 12 bases lining up with TRBD2. The CDR3 spans 18 residues. The junction had 12 bases not matched to a gene; V was cut back by 3 bases and J by 5 bases. Germline loops: CDR1 LGHNA, CDR2 YNFKEQ. The CDR3 bases are TGTGCCAGCAGCCACCCGGACCTACTAGCGGGAGGCGGAGATACGCAGTATTTT. Protein: CASSHPDLLAGGGDTQYF.

This clonotype was picked up a small number of times. The genes are TRBV27 and TRBJ2-2; 9 bases fit TRBD1. Germline values: CDR1 MNHEY, CDR2 SMNVEV (reference sequence). The CDR3 sequence is 22 residues long. J gave up 3 bases and V 3 bases, and 23 bases lay outside the gene matches. As DNA, the CDR3 is TGTGCCAGCAGTTTGACCCTTTCCCCGGGACAGGGTTTCCGGGCGGACACCGGGGAGCTGTTTTTT. Protein: CASSLTLSPGQGFRADTGELFF.

On this clonotype itself: A read error may be the cause here, since a much bigger clone is one base away. The chain's CDR3 is CASSYGIGGSGANVLTF. The CDR3 DNA is TGTGCCAGCAGTTATGGGATAGGGGGCTCTGGGGCCAACGTCCTGACTTTC. The V gene is TRBV6-5, the J gene TRBJ2-6, with D maybe TRBD1 (6 bases). Trimming took 3 bases from V and 0 from J, leaving 12 bases between them. This CDR3 contains 17 residues. Germline V gene sequence: CDR1 MNHEY, CDR2 SVGAGI.